Shown below are 30 T cell receptor beta chains from a single sample sequenced in a study of cytomegalovirus exposure and HLA in healthy donors. 13 Jbeta primers and 60 Vbeta primers were used for the PCR. The data were produced by immunoSEQ multiplex PCR, yet TCRdb's version contains in-frame clones alone and is incomplete. Of about 120,000 clones listed, around 75% are singletons. Material: PBMCs. These receptors were obtained from a woman in her late teens or twenties in good health and CMV-seronegative.

V usage is TRBV7-9 and J usage is TRBJ1-6; D not certain. This CDR3 region has 14 residues. CDR1 is SEHNR and CDR2 is FQNEAQ in the germline V gene (reference sequence). Trimming stripped 1 base from V and 6 bases from J, with 7 bases between. The CDR3 DNA reads TGTGCCAGCAGCTTAGGACAATCTAATTCACCCCTCCACTTT. Its translation: CASSLGQSNSPLHF.

As concerns this clone: Other nucleotide sequences from this sample produce the same CDR3. This chain joins TRBV6-6 and TRBJ1-1, with 8 bases aligning to TRBD1. CDR1 MNHNY and CDR2 SVGAGI come from the germline V gene (reference sequence). The ends lost 4 bases at V and 4 bases at J; junction bases unmatched: 5. There are 14 residues in the CDR3. The CDR3 sequence: CASSSTGGGTEAFF. The CDR3, as DNA: TGTGCCAGCAGTTCTACAGGGGGTGGCACTGAAGCTTTCTTT.

In this sample, this clone turned up once. CDR3 loop: CASSLEGASSGNTIYF. The CDR3, as DNA: TGTGCCAGCAGCTTAGAGGGGGCGTCCTCTGGAAACACCATATATTTT. This chain joins TRBV7-9 and TRBJ1-3; 7 nucleotides align to TRBD1. The germline V gene has CDR1 SEHNR and CDR2 FQNEAQ (reference sequence). J gave up 0 bases and V 1 base, and 3 bases lay outside the gene matches. There are 16 residues in the CDR3.

The V call is TRBV6-1, the J call TRBJ2-7; tentatively, D is TRBD1 (6 bases). The CDR3 spans 13 residues. Germline V gene lookup returns CDR1 MNHNS and CDR2 SASEGT. The ends were cut back, 5 bases at V and 2 bases at J, with 10 bases in the middle. CDR3 bases: TGTGCCAGCAGTCGGACAGTTGCCTACGAGCAGTACTTC. This gives the protein CASSRTVAYEQYF.

This clone was counted a single time. The rearrangement joins TRBV2 to TRBJ1-5; a weak D match, TRBD1 (5 bases). CDR1 SNHLY and CDR2 FYNNEI come from the germline V gene. This CDR3 comprises 13 residues. V gave up 5 bases and J gave up 6 bases, with 11 bases separating them. CDR3 nucleotide sequence: TGTGCCAGCAGTAACTCGGGGGTTCAGCCCCAGCATTTT. It specifies CASSNSGVQPQHF.

This chain connects TRBV4-2 to TRBJ2-7; the match to TRBD1 covers 11 bases. The CDR3 length is 15 residues. Germline values: CDR1 LGHNA, CDR2 YNFKEQ. The V and J ends lost 4 bases and 0 bases, in that order; junction bases with no gene match: 2. The CDR3 region has the DNA TGTGCCAGCAGCCCGGACAGGGGGCTCTCCTACGAGCAGTACTTC. Protein product: CASSPDRGLSYEQYF.

The rearrangement links TRBV12-5 to TRBJ1-3; D not resolved. The germline CDR1 and CDR2 sequences are LGHNT and FRNRAP. The CDR3 totals 11 residues. V was pared by 6 bases and J by 3 bases, with 3 bases between. The chain's CDR3 is CASGHGNTIYF. The CDR3 DNA sequence: TGTGCTAGTGGCCATGGAAACACCATATATTTT.

V is TRBV18 and J is TRBJ1-1; D remains unclear. Trimming shortened V by 2 bases and J by 3 bases, and 7 bases separated the two germline ends. The germline V gene encodes CDR1 KGHSH and CDR2 LQKENI. The CDR3 is made up of 13 amino acids. CDR3 residues: CASSPSQDTEAFF. CDR3 DNA sequence: TGTGCCAGCTCACCAAGTCAGGACACTGAAGCTTTCTTT.

The chain couples TRBV7-2 to TRBJ1-1, with D maybe TRBD1 (5 bases). The V gene lost 5 bases and the J gene lost 4 bases, with 14 bases spanning the gap. This CDR3 has 14 amino acids. The germline CDR1 and CDR2 sequences are SGHTA and FQGNSA. CDR3 loop: CASSLLGQITEAFF. CDR3 DNA: TGTGCCAGCAGCCTATTGGGGCAGATCACTGAAGCTTTCTTT.

The genes are TRBV2 and TRBJ1-5, with D perhaps TRBD1 (5 bases). CDR1 and CDR2 (germline): SNHLY, FYNNEI. The ends were cut back, 3 bases at V and 7 bases at J, with 10 bases in the middle. The CDR3 spans 13 residues. This CDR3 reads CASSDQGGQPQHF. In DNA form, the CDR3 reads TGTGCCAGCAGTGACCAGGGTGGGCAGCCCCAGCATTTT.

This chain connects TRBV5-4 to TRBJ2-5, with 8 bases identical to TRBD1. CDR1 and CDR2 (germline): SGHNT, YYREEE (reference sequence). The CDR3 has 14 amino acids. V shed 3 bases and J 4 bases; nucleotides not matched to a gene: 5. The CDR3 region is CASSWGTGGETQYF. In DNA form, the CDR3 reads TGTGCCAGCAGCTGGGGGACAGGAGGAGAGACCCAGTACTTC.

Regarding this clone: No conserved phenylalanine or tryptophan is present at the end of the CDR3, so a read error is the likely explanation. This rearrangement joins TRBV15 to TRBJ1-1, with 7 bases that match TRBD1. The length of the CDR3 is 16 residues. Germline trimming cut 2 bases from V and 6 bases from J; bases unmatched to any gene: 12. From germline, CDR1 is LNHNV and CDR2 YYDKDF (reference sequence). The chain's CDR3 is CATSRLGWQGEAEAFV. In DNA form, the CDR3 reads TGTGCCACCAGCAGACTAGGGTGGCAGGGGGAGGCTGAAGCTTTCGTT.

The V and J genes are TRBV6-5 and TRBJ2-4, with 9 bases that match TRBD2. CDR1 is MNHEY, CDR2 SVGAGI, per germline. Trimming removed 6 bases from V and 8 bases from J; junction bases left unmatched: 11. The CDR3 sequence is 15 residues long. The CDR3 DNA follows: TGTGCCAGCAGCCTAGGGGGGACTAGCCGGGACATTCAGTACTTC. It encodes CASSLGGTSRDIQYF.

This clone was found once. This chain connects TRBV18 to TRBJ2-7, with D uncertain. Trimming stripped 2 bases from V and 2 bases from J, with 7 bases between. Germline values: CDR1 KGHSH, CDR2 LQKENI. This CDR3 contains 13 residues. CDR3 coding DNA: TGTGCCAGCTCACCAGCGGAAACCTACGAGCAGTACTTC. This codes for CASSPAETYEQYF.

CDR3 amino acids: CACGGDLSGNTIYF. The DNA for the CDR3 is TGTGCCTGTGGGGGGGACCTCTCTGGAAACACCATATATTTT. The rearrangement joins TRBV30 to TRBJ1-3; tentatively, D is TRBD1 (5 bases). V gave up 6 bases and J gave up 0 bases, with 12 bases separating them. CDR3 length: 14 residues. Looked up from germline, CDR1 is GTSNPN and CDR2 is SVGIG (reference sequence).

The rearrangement joins TRBV27 to TRBJ1-2; D gene unclear. Germline-derived CDR1 and CDR2 are MNHEY and SMNVEV (reference sequence). The CDR3 has 14 residues. Deletions cut 1 base from V and 0 bases from J, with 6 bases between. CDR3 nucleotides: TGTGCCAGCAGTTTATTAGCTTCTAACTATGGCTACACCTTC. As protein: CASSLLASNYGYTF.

The genes are TRBV7-9 and TRBJ2-3, with 10 bases matching TRBD1. CDR1 and CDR2 (germline): SEHNR, FQNEAQ (reference sequence). The V segment lost 1 base and the J segment 2 bases; nucleotides outside the gene matches: 6. CDR3 size: 17 residues. CDR3 loop: CASSLGTGTGVTDTQYF. The CDR3 nucleotides read TGTGCCAGCAGCTTAGGAACAGGGACAGGGGTCACAGATACGCAGTATTTT.

The gene calls are TRBV28 and TRBJ1-5; no clear D. Germline V gene data show CDR1 as MDHEN and CDR2 as SYDVKM. This CDR3 contains 14 residues. V was pared by 7 bases and J by 1 base, with 11 bases between. The DNA of the CDR3 is TGTGCCAGCACCTTCGGGTGGAGCAATCAGCCCCAGCATTTT. Its protein is CASTFGWSNQPQHF.

The chain links TRBV9 to TRBJ2-3; 8 positions agree with TRBD2. The CDR3 runs to 15 residues. Germline V gene data show CDR1 as SGDLS and CDR2 as YYNGEE. V dropped 2 bases and J dropped 1; count of bases not matched to a gene: 3. This chain's CDR3 is CASSVSGGRTDTQYF. Here the CDR3 DNA reads TGTGCCAGCAGCGTGAGCGGGGGCCGCACAGATACGCAGTATTTT.

The genes are TRBV29-1 and TRBJ2-5; 7 positions agree with TRBD1. Matching the DNA end better, TRBJ2-7 makes the J call doubtful. This CDR3 spans 14 amino acids. Germline CDR1 reads SQVTM; CDR2 reads ANQGSEA. The CDR3 DNA reads TGCAGCGTTGATCACGCCCAGGGGGCCTACGAGCAGTACTTC. This translates into CSVDHAQGAYEQYF.

The chain uses TRBV7-6 and TRBJ2-7, with a weak D call TRBD2 (7 bases). V dropped 4 bases and J dropped 1 base, with 17 bases sitting between them. CDR1 and CDR2 from the germline V gene are SGHVS and FNYEAQ. CDR3 length: 16 residues. The CDR3 DNA reads TGTGCCAGCAGCTCCATTGGCGGGGGCCTGTCCTACGAGCAGTACTTC. The encoded protein is CASSSIGGGLSYEQYF.

A few counts support this clone. This rearrangement joins TRBV2 to TRBJ1-3; TRBD1 matches 8 bases. Germline CDR1 is SNHLY and CDR2 is FYNNEI. J was trimmed by 3 bases and V by 4 bases; bases with no gene match: 11. This CDR3 contains 17 residues. CDR3 in DNA: TGTGCCAGCAGTGTGGGGGGCTCAGGGGGCCATGGAAACACCATATATTTT. Residues: CASSVGGSGGHGNTIYF.

The rearrangement uses TRBV5-4 and TRBJ1-1; D is unclear. V lost 2 bases and J lost 1, with 9 bases in between. Germline V gene sequence: CDR1 SGHNT, CDR2 YYREEE (reference sequence). The CDR3 consists of 14 residues. CDR3 sequence: CASSLQAGNTEAFF. The CDR3 DNA sequence: TGTGCCAGCAGCTTACAAGCAGGGAACACTGAAGCTTTCTTT.

V and J are TRBV7-9 and TRBJ2-1, with D uncertain. The germline V gene encodes CDR1 SEHNR and CDR2 FQNEAQ (reference sequence). The CDR3 sequence is 14 residues long. The V end lost 4 bases, the J end lost 6 bases, and 13 bases lay between the germline ends. This chain's CDR3 is CASSSKQDFNEQFF. CDR3 coding DNA: TGTGCCAGCAGCTCAAAGCAGGATTTCAATGAGCAGTTCTTC.

CDR3 region: CATSRDQGGGEKLFF. The DNA of the CDR3 is TGTGCCACCAGCAGAGATCAGGGAGGGGGTGAAAAACTGTTTTTT. The chain has TRBV15 and TRBJ1-4, with D possibly being TRBD1 (6 bases). Germline V lookup: CDR1 LNHNV, CDR2 YYDKDF (reference sequence). V lost 0 bases and J lost 7, with 12 bases in between. The CDR3 contains 15 residues.

This chain uses TRBV7-9 with TRBJ1-1, with TRBD1 as a possible D gene (6 bases). Trimming took off 5 bases at V and 2 bases at J, with 12 bases between the two ends. This CDR3 is built from 14 residues. Germline assignment: CDR1 SEHNR and CDR2 FQNEAQ (reference sequence). CDR3 bases: TGTGCCAGCAGCCCCCCCAGGGGCAACACTGAAGCTTTCTTT. The encoded protein is CASSPPRGNTEAFF.

The chain joins TRBV30 to TRBJ1-1; weak D call: TRBD1 (6 bases). Trimming shortened V by 2 bases and J by 5 bases, and 12 bases separated the two germline ends. This CDR3 comprises 13 residues. Germline-derived CDR1 and CDR2 are GTSNPN and SVGIG (reference sequence). The chain's CDR3 is CAWSSGQRTEAFF. The CDR3, as DNA: TGTGCCTGGAGTTCCGGACAGCGAACTGAAGCTTTCTTT.

This sequence joins TRBV30 and TRBJ1-5, with 7 bases lining up with TRBD1. In germline, CDR1 is GTSNPN, CDR2 SVGIG (reference sequence). Trimming at V came to 2 bases and at J to 4 bases, leaving 2 bases not matched to a gene. This CDR3 comprises 13 residues. The CDR3 region is CAWSYRGNQPQHF. The CDR3 DNA reads as TGTGCCTGGAGTTACAGGGGAAATCAGCCCCAGCATTTT. The full variable domain, with the rest looked up from reference TRBV30 and TRBJ1-5, is SQTIHQWPATLVQPVGSPLSLECTVEGTSNPNLYWYRQAAGRGLQLLFYSVGIGQISSEVPQNLSASRPQDRQFILSSKKLLLSDSGFYLCAWSYRGNQPQHFGDGTRLSIL.

The gene calls are TRBV2 and TRBJ2-4; 7 bases map to TRBD2. V was pared by 8 bases and J by 3 bases, with 4 bases of the junction left unmatched. CDR3 size: 13 residues. Germline-derived CDR1 and CDR2 are SNHLY and FYNNEI. The CDR3 reads CASGGDNKNIQYF. The CDR3, as DNA: TGTGCCAGCGGGGGGGATAACAAAAACATTCAGTACTTC.

This sequence joins TRBV6-5 and TRBJ1-5; 7 bases align to TRBD1. J was trimmed by 7 bases and V by 4 bases; bases with no gene match: 7. The CDR3 is 14 amino acids. The germline gives CDR1 MNHEY, CDR2 SVGAGI. In DNA, the CDR3 is TGTGCCAGCAGTTCTGGACAGGCGCGGCAGCCCCAGCATTTT. As protein: CASSSGQARQPQHF.